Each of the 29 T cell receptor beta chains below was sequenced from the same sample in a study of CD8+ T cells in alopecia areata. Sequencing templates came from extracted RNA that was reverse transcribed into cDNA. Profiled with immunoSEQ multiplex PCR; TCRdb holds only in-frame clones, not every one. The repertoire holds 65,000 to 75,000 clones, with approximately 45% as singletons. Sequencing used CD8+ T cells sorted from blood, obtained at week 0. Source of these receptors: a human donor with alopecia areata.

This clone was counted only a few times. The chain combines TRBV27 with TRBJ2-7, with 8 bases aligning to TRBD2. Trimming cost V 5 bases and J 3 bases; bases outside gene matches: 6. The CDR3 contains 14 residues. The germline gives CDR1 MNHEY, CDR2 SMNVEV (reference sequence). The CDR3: CASSPGLGGYEQYF. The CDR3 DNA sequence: TGTGCCAGCAGTCCGGGACTAGGGGGCTACGAGCAGTACTTC.

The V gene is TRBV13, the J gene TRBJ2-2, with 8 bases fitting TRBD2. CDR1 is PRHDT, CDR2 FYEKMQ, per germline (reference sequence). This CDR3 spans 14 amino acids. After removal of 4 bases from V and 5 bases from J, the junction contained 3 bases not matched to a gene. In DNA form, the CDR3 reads TGTGCCAGCAGCTACGGGGGGGGGACCGGGGAGCTGTTTTTT. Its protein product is CASSYGGGTGELFF.

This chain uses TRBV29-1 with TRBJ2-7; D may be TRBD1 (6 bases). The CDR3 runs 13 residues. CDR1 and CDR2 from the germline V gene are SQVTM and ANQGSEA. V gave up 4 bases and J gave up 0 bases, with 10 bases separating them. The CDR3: CSVADRSSYEQYF. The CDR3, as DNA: TGCAGCGTTGCCGACAGGAGCTCCTACGAGCAGTACTTC.

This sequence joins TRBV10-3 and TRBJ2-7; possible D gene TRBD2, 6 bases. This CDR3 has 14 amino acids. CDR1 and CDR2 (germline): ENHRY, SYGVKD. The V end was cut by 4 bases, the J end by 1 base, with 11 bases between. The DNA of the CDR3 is TGTGCCATCAGTGTGGGGCGGGAATCCTACGAGCAGTACTTC. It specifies CAISVGRESYEQYF.

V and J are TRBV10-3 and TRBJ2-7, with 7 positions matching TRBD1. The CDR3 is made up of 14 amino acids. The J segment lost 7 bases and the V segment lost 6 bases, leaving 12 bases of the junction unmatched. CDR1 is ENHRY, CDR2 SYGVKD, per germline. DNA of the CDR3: TGTGCCATCAGCCCAGGGGACAGTCCTACGGAGCAGTACTTC. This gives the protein CAISPGDSPTEQYF.

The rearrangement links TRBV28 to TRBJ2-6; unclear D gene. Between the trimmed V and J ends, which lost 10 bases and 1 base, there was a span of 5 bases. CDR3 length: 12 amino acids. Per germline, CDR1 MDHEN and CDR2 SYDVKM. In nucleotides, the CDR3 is TGTGCCATCTCGTCTGGGGCCAACGTCCTGACTTTC. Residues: CAISSGANVLTF.

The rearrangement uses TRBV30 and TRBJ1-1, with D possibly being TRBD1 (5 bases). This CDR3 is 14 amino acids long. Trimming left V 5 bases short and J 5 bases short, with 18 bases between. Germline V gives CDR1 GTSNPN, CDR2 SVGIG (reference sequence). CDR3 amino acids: CAWDPGTGGTEAFF. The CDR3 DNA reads TGTGCCTGGGATCCAGGGACGGGGGGGACTGAAGCTTTCTTT.

The DNA for the CDR3 is TGTGCCAGCAGTCTCCACCCCGGGGCAGGCGATGGCTACACCTTC. Its protein is CASSLHPGAGDGYTF. J is TRBJ1-2 and V is TRBV27; tentative D call: TRBD1 (5 bases). Trimming stripped 5 bases from V and 6 bases from J, with 19 bases between. Germline lookup yields CDR1 MNHEY and CDR2 SMNVEV (reference sequence). CDR3 length: 15 amino acids.

CDR3 DNA sequence: TGTGCCAGCAGTGAAAGCGGTTATGGCTACACCTTC. Its protein is CASSESGYGYTF. This chain links TRBV25-1 with TRBJ1-2; D not certain. This CDR3 is built from 12 residues. The germline V and J ends were trimmed by 2 bases and 5 bases, with 6 bases remaining between them. Germline V CDR1 and CDR2: MGHDK, SYGVNS.

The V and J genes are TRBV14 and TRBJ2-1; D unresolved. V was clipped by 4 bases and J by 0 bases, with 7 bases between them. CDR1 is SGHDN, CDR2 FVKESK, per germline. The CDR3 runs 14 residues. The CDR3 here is CASSPERSYNEQFF. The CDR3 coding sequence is TGTGCCAGCAGCCCCGAACGCTCCTACAATGAGCAGTTCTTC.

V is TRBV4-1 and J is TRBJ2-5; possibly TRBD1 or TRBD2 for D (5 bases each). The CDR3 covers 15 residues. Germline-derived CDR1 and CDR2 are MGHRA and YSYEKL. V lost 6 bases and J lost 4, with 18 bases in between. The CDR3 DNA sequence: TGCGCCAGCAGTCTAGCAGGGAGCTGGGGAGAGACCCAGTACTTC. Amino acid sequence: CASSLAGSWGETQYF.

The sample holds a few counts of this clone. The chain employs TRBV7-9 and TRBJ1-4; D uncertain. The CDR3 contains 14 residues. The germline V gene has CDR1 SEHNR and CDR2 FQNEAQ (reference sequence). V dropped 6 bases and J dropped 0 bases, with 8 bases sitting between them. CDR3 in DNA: TGTGCCAGCAGATCCGGGGCAACTAATGAAAAACTGTTTTTT. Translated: CASRSGATNEKLFF.

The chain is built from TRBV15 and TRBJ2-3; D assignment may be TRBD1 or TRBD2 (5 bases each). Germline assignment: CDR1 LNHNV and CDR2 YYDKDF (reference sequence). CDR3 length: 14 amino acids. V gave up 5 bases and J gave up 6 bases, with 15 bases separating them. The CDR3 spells CATSEEWDVDTQYF. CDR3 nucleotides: TGTGCCACCAGCGAAGAATGGGACGTGGATACGCAGTATTTT. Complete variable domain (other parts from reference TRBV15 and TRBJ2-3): DAMVIQNPRYQVTQFGKPVTLSCSQTLNHNVMYWYQQKSSQAPKLLFHYYDKDFNNEADTPDNFQSRRPNTSFCFLDIRSPGLGDTAMYLCATSEEWDVDTQYFGPGTRLTVL.

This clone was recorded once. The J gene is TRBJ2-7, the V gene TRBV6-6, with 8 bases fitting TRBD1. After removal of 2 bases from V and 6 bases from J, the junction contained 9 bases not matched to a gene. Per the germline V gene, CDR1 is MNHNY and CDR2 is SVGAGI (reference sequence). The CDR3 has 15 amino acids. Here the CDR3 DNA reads TGTGCCAGCAGTTACCTAGGACAGGGCGATGCCGAGCAGTACTTC. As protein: CASSYLGQGDAEQYF.

Here the CDR3 DNA reads TGCAGCGCTCCTGGGGAGACCCTCCCGGATGAGCAGTTCTTC. Its translation is CSAPGETLPDEQFF. This chain links TRBV29-1 with TRBJ2-1, with D possibly TRBD2 on 5 matching bases. The V end was cut by 7 bases, the J end by 8 bases, with 21 bases between. Germline V CDR1 and CDR2: SQVTM, ANQGSEA. There are 14 residues in the CDR3.

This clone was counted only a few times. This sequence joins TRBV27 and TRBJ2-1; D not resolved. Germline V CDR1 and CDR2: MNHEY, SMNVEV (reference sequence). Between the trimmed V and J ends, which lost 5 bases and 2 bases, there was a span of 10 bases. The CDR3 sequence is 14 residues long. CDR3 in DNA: TGTGCCAGCAGTCTTACCCGGACCTACAATGAGCAGTTCTTC. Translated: CASSLTRTYNEQFF.

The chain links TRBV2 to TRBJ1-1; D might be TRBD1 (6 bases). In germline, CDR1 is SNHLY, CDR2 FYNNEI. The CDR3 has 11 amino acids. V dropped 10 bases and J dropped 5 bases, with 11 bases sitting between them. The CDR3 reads CATLGQTEAFF. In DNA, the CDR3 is TGTGCCACCCTGGGACAAACTGAAGCTTTCTTT.

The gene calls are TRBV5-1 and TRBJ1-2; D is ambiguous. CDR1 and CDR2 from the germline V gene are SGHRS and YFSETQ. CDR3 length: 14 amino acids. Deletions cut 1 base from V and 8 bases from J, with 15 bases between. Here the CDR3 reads CASSLPSRVEGYTF. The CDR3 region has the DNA TGCGCCAGCAGCTTGCCCTCTCGGGTGGAGGGCTACACCTTC.

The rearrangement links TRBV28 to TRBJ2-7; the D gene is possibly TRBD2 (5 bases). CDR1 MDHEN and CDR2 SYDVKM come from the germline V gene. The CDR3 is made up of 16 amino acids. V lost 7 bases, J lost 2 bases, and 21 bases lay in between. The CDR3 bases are TGTGCCAGCATTCCCACGGTAGCTCGGGGAACCTACGAGCAGTACTTC. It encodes CASIPTVARGTYEQYF.

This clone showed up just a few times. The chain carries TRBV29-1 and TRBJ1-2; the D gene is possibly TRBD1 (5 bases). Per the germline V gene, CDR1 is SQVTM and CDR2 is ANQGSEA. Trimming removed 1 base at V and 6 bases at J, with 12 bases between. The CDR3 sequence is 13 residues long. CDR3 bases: TGCAGCGTTGAAGTACAGGAGATGAATGGCTACACCTTC. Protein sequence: CSVEVQEMNGYTF.

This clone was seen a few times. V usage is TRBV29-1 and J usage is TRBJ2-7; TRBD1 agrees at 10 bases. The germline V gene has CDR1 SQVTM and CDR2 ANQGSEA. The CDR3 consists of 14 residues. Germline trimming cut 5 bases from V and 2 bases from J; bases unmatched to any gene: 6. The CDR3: CSVMGDRGTYEQYF. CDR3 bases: TGCAGCGTTATGGGGGACAGGGGTACCTACGAGCAGTACTTC.

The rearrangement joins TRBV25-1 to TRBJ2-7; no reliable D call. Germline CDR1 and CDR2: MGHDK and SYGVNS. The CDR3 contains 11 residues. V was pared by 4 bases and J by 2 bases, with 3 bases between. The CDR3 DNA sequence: TGTGCCAGCAGTGGGACCTACGAGCAGTACTTC. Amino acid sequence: CASSGTYEQYF.

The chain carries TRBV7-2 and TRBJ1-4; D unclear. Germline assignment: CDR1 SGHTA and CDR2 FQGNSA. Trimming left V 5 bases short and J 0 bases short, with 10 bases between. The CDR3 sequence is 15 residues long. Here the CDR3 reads CASSVYIATNEKLFF. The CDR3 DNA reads TGTGCCAGCAGCGTGTACATCGCAACTAATGAAAAACTGTTTTTT.

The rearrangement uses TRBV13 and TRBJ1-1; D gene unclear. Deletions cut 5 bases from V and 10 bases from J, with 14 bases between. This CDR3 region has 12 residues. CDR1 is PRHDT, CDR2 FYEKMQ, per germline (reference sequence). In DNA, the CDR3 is TGTGCCAGCAGCGATGCGGAAGCGAGAGCTTTCTTT. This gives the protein CASSDAEARAFF.

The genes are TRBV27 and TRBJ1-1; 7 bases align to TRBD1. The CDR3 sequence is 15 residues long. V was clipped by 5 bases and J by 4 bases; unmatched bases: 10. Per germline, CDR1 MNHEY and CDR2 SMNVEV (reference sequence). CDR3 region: CASSSRQGAVTEAFF. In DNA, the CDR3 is TGTGCCAGCAGTAGCCGACAGGGAGCGGTCACTGAAGCTTTCTTT.

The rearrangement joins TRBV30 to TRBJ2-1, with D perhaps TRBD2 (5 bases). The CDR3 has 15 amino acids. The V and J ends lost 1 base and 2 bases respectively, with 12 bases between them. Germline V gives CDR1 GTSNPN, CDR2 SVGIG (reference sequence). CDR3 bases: TGTGCCTGGAGTGATGAAGCGGTAACCTACAATGAGCAGTTCTTC. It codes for CAWSDEAVTYNEQFF.

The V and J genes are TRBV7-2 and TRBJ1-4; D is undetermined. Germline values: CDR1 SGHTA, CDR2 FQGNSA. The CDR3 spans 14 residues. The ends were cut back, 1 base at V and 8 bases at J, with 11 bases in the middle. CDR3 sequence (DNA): TGTGCCAGCAGCTTAGTCGTCGGTCAGGAAAAACTGTTTTTT. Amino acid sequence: CASSLVVGQEKLFF.

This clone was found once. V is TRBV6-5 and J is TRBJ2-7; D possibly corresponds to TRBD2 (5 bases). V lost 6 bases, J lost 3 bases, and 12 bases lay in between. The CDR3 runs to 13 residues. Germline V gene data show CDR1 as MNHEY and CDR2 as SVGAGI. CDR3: CASSLQGGYEQYF. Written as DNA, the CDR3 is TGTGCCAGCAGCCTACAAGGAGGCTACGAGCAGTACTTC.

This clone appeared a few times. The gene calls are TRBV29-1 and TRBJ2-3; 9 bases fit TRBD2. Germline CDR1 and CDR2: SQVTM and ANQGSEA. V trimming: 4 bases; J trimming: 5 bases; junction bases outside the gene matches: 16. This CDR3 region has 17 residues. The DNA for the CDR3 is TGCAGCGTTGTGTCCCCCGCGGGAGGGCCTAAGGGAGATACGCAGTATTTT. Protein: CSVVSPAGGPKGDTQYF.